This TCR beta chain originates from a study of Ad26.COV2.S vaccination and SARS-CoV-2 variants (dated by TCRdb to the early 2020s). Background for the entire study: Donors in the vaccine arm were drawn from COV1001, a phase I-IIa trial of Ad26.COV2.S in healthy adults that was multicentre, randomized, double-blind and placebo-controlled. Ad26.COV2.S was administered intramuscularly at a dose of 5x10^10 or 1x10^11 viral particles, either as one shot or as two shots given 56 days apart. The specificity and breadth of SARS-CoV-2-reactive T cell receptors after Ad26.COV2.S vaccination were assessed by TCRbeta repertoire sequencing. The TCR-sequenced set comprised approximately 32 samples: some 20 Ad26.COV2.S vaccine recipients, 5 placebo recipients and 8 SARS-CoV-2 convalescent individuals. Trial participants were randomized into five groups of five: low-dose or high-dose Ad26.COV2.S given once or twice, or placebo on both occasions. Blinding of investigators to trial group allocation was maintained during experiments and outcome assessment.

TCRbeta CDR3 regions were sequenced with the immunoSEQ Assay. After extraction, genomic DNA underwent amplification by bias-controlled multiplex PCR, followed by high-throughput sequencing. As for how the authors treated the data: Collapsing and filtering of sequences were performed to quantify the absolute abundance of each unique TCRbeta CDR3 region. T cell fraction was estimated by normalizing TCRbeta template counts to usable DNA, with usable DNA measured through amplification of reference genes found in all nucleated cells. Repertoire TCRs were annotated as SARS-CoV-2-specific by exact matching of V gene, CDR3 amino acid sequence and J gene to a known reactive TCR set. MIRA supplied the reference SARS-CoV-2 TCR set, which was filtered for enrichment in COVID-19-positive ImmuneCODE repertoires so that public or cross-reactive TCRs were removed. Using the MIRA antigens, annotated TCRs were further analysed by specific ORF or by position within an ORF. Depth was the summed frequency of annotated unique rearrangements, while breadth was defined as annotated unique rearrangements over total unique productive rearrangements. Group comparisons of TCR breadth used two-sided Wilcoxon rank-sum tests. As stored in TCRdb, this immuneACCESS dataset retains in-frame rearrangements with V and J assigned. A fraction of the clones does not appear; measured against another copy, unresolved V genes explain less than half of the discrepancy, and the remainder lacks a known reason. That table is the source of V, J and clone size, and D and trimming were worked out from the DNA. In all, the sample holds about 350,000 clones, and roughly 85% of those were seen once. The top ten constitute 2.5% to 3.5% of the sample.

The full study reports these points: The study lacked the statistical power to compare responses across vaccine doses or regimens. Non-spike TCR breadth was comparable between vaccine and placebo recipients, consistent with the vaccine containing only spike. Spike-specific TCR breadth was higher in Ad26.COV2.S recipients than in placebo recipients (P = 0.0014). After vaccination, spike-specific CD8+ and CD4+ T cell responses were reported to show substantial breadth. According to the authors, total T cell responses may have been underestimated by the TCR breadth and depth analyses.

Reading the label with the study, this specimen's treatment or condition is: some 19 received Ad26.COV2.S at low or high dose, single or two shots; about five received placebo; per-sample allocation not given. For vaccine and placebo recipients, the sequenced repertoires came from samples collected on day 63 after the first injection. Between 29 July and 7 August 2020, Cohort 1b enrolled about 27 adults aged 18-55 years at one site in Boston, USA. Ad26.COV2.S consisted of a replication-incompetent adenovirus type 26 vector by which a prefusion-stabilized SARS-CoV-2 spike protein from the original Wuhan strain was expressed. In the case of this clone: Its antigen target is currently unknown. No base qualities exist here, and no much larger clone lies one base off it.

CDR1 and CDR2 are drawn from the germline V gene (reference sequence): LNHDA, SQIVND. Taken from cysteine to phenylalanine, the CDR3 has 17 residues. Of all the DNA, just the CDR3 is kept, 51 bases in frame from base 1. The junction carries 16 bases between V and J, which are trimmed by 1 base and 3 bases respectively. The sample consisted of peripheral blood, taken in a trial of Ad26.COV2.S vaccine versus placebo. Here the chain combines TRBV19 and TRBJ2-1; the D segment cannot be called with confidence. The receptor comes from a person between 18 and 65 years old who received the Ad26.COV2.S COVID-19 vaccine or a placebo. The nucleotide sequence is TGTGCCAGTAGTATAGCATTTCCAGCCGGATACTACAATGAGCAGTTCTTC. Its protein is CASSIAFPAGYYNEQFF.